A selection of T cell receptor beta chains follows, all from one sample in a study of T cell changes during pregnancy in multiple sclerosis. The data were produced by immunoSEQ multiplex PCR, yet TCRdb's version contains in-frame clones alone and is incomplete. Among around 35,000 clones, almost 90% were seen once, and the ten largest hold just over 4.5%. Sample: CD8+ T cells from peripheral blood mononuclear cells, taken after pregnancy. All receptors derive from a female donor with multiple sclerosis, enrolled in a pregnancy study. Both conserved end residues are part of each CDR3. Fields, in order: clone size, D gene, J gene, V gene, CDR3 protein, CDR3 DNA. A D gene is named only where the DNA matches it firmly. Not all rows give a size; the values are once, few, many and, for expanded clones, a class.

>NA|TRBD1|TRBJ2-2|TRBV4-3
CASSQGTANTGELFF
TGCGCCAGCAGCCAGGGGACAGCGAACACCGGGGAGCTGTTTTTT
>NA|NA|TRBJ2-3|TRBV6-4
CASSDRETDTQYF
TGTGCCAGCAGTGACAGGGAGACAGATACGCAGTATTTT
>few|NA|TRBJ2-3|TRBV15
CATSRERGTTDTQYF
TGTGCCACCAGCAGAGAGCGGGGTACCACAGATACGCAGTATTTT
>NA|TRBD2|TRBJ2-3|TRBV30
CAWDFSGGADTQYF
TGTGCCTGGGACTTTAGCGGGGGGGCAGATACGCAGTATTTT
>NA|NA|TRBJ2-3|TRBV9
CASSVASRHPSTDTQYF
TGTGCCAGCAGCGTAGCTAGCCGACACCCCAGCACAGATACGCAGTATTTT
>NA|NA|TRBJ2-6|TRBV6-4
CASSEYSKSGANVLTF
TGTGCCAGCAGTGAATACAGCAAATCTGGGGCCAACGTCCTGACTTTC
>once|TRBD1|TRBJ1-2|TRBV2
CASSGSRGGSIYGYTF
TGTGCCAGCAGTGGGAGTAGAGGGGGCTCCATCTATGGCTACACCTTC
>once|TRBD1|TRBJ2-7|TRBV7-9
CASSLKGQGAHEQYF
TGTGCCAGCAGCTTAAAAGGACAGGGGGCTCACGAGCAGTACTTC
>NA|TRBD1|TRBJ1-6|TRBV7-9
CASSSGQGTNSPLHF
TGTGCCAGCAGCTCGGGACAGGGAACAAATTCACCCCTCCACTTT
>NA|NA|TRBJ1-6|TRBV4-3
CASSRSDRGSPLHF
TGCGCCAGCAGCCGATCCGACCGAGGTTCACCCCTCCACTTT
>NA|NA|TRBJ1-1|TRBV6-5
CASSYSTGHPVLEAFF
TGTGCCAGCAGTTACTCTACAGGACATCCGGTTCTTGAAGCTTTCTTT
>NA|NA|TRBJ2-7|TRBV19
CASSIGASGVYEQYF
TGTGCCAGTAGTATAGGCGCGTCAGGCGTTTACGAGCAGTACTTC
>NA|NA|TRBJ1-2|TRBV29-1
CSVETGESYGYTF
TGCAGCGTTGAGACAGGAGAATCCTATGGCTACACCTTC
>NA|TRBD1|TRBJ1-1|TRBV7-7
CASSLERGRGF
TGTGCCAGCAGCTTAGAAAGGGGGCGCGGGTTT
>NA|TRBD1|TRBJ1-5|TRBV6-5
CAISTGDSNQPQHF
TGTGCCATCAGTACAGGGGACAGCAATCAGCCCCAGCATTTT
>NA|TRBD2|TRBJ2-7|TRBV2
CASSPLAGTLAEQYF
TGTGCCAGCAGTCCACTAGCGGGGACTCTGGCCGAGCAGTACTTC
>NA|NA|TRBJ1-5|TRBV7-9
CASSLAAGGEYNQPQHF
TGTGCCAGCAGCTTAGCGGCTGGGGGGGAGTATAATCAGCCCCAGCATTTT
>NA|NA|TRBJ2-7|TRBV7-2
CASSSQTGTYEQYF
TGTGCCAGCAGCTCCCAGACAGGTACCTACGAGCAGTACTTC
>NA|TRBD2|TRBJ2-3|TRBV19
CASTLQLAGLTDTQYF
TGTGCCAGTACCCTCCAGCTAGCGGGGTTAACAGATACGCAGTATTTT
>NA|NA|TRBJ1-1|TRBV6-1
CASSEGGNTEAFF
TGTGCCAGCAGTGAGGGGGGGAACACTGAAGCTTTCTTT
>once|NA|TRBJ1-1|TRBV5-1
CASSFSPGQRNTEAFF
TGCGCCAGCAGCTTCTCTCCAGGACAGCGAAACACTGAAGCTTTCTTT
>NA|NA|TRBJ1-1|TRBV20-1
CSASYGEAFF
TGCAGTGCTAGTTACGGTGAAGCTTTCTTT
>NA|NA|TRBJ1-1|TRBV19
CASSTGGVGAFF
TGTGCCAGTAGTACGGGGGGAGTTGGGGCTTTCTTT
>NA|NA|TRBJ2-5|TRBV4-3
CASSQDSTEETQYF
TGCGCCAGCAGCCAAGATAGTACCGAAGAGACCCAGTACTTC
>NA|NA|TRBJ1-5|TRBV6-1
CASSEAQGYSNQPQHF
TGTGCCAGCAGTGAAGCGCAGGGGTATAGCAATCAGCCCCAGCATTTT
>NA|NA|TRBJ2-7|TRBV9
CASSVTEYTYEQYF
TGTGCCAGCAGCGTGACAGAGTACACCTACGAGCAGTACTTC
>few|NA|TRBJ2-1|TRBV9
CASSAAGGSYNEQFF
TGTGCCAGCAGCGCCGCAGGGGGGTCCTACAATGAGCAGTTCTTC
>NA|NA|TRBJ2-5|TRBV7-9
CASSEDRTRETQYF
TGTGCCAGCAGCGAGGACAGAACGCGAGAGACCCAGTACTTC
>NA|TRBD1|TRBJ1-5|TRBV29-1
CSVDTGGNQPQHF
TGCAGCGTAGACACAGGGGGGAATCAGCCCCAGCATTTT
>once|TRBD2|TRBJ2-2|TRBV5-4
CASSFRGGPGELFF
TGTGCCAGCAGCTTCCGCGGGGGGCCCGGGGAGCTGTTTTTT
>NA|NA|TRBJ2-7|TRBV7-6
CASPNEGHVTYEQYF
TGTGCCAGCCCTAATGAGGGACACGTAACCTACGAGCAGTACTTC
>NA|TRBD2|TRBJ2-7|TRBV7-3
CASSTGTSGGEEQYF
TGTGCCAGCAGCACCGGGACTAGCGGGGGGGAAGAGCAGTACTTC
>once|NA|TRBJ1-2|TRBV4-2
CASSQDRGYTF
TGTGCCAGCAGCCAAGACAGGGGATACACCTTC
>NA|NA|TRBJ1-1|TRBV29-1
CSVDEFRGWGEAFF
TGCAGCGTTGACGAATTCAGGGGATGGGGTGAAGCTTTCTTT
>NA|NA|TRBJ2-3|TRBV11-2
CASSLGGGLRDTQYF
TGTGCCAGCAGCTTAGGGGGGGGCCTCAGGGATACGCAGTATTTT
>NA|NA|TRBJ1-2|TRBV5-1
CASTVGWGVYGYTF
TGCGCCAGCACCGTGGGCTGGGGGGTGTATGGCTACACCTTC
>NA|NA|TRBJ2-5|TRBV7-2
CASSKDRETQYF
TGTGCCAGCAGCAAAGACAGGGAGACCCAGTACTTC
>NA|TRBD2|TRBJ2-2|TRBV9
CASSVPSGGPNTGELFF
TGTGCCAGCAGCGTACCTAGCGGGGGACCAAACACCGGGGAGCTGTTTTTT
>NA|TRBD2|TRBJ2-7|TRBV6-1
CASRGRGAFSYEQYF
TGTGCCAGCAGAGGGCGGGGGGCATTCTCCTACGAGCAGTACTTC
>NA|NA|TRBJ2-5|TRBV10-2
CASSEPETGELETQYF
TGCGCCAGCAGTGAGCCGGAAACGGGGGAACTGGAGACCCAGTACTTC
>NA|NA|TRBJ2-4|TRBV7-2
CASSSPLDIPKNIQYF
TGTGCCAGCAGCTCGCCGCTTGACATCCCCAAAAACATTCAGTACTTC
>NA|TRBD2|TRBJ2-7|TRBV6-5
CASSEPGGAYEQYF
TGTGCCAGCAGTGAACCGGGGGGGGCCTACGAGCAGTACTTC
>NA|TRBD1|TRBJ1-2|TRBV9
CASSVAAGTVNYGYTF
TGTGCCAGCAGCGTAGCCGCTGGGACAGTCAACTATGGCTACACCTTC
>NA|TRBD2|TRBJ2-5|TRBV10-3
CAISEERAGGGEETQYF
TGTGCCATCAGTGAGGAGAGAGCGGGGGGAGGAGAAGAGACCCAGTACTTC
>NA|NA|TRBJ1-1|TRBV2
CASSEGGGNTEAFF
TGTGCCAGCAGTGAAGGGGGGGGTAACACTGAAGCTTTCTTT
>NA|NA|TRBJ2-6|TRBV6-4
CASSDAQDFSGANVLTF
TGTGCCAGCAGTGACGCTCAGGACTTTTCTGGGGCCAACGTCCTGACTTTC
>NA|NA|TRBJ1-6|TRBV7-9
CASSLTRESNSPLHF
TGTGCCAGCAGCTTAACCAGGGAATCTAATTCACCCCTCCACTTT
>once|NA|TRBJ1-1|TRBV21-1
CASSNQDRGRVPAWAFF
TGTGCCAGCAGCAATCAGGACAGGGGGCGCGTTCCCGCTTGGGCTTTCTTT
>NA|NA|TRBJ1-6|TRBV21-1
CASSKVGGQLYNSPLHF
TGTGCCAGCAGCAAAGTAGGAGGACAGCTCTATAATTCACCCCTCCACTTT
>NA|NA|TRBJ1-3|TRBV5-6
CASSLTGDSGNTIYF
TGTGCCAGCAGCTTGACGGGGGACTCTGGAAACACCATATATTTT
>NA|NA|TRBJ2-2|TRBV21-1
CASSKGTSFTGELFF
TGTGCCAGCAGCAAAGGGACAAGTTTCACCGGGGAGCTGTTTTTT
>NA|TRBD2|TRBJ2-3|TRBV27
CASSLSGVAGSTDTQYF
TGTGCCAGCAGTTTATCGGGGGTAGCGGGGAGCACAGATACGCAGTATTTT
>once|TRBD1|TRBJ1-2|TRBV5-8
CASSFRWTGVSQGYTF
TGTGCCAGCAGCTTTCGTTGGACAGGAGTGTCGCAAGGCTACACCTTC
>NA|NA|TRBJ1-5|TRBV7-2
CASSLLGPNQPQHF
TGTGCCAGCAGCTTACTGGGCCCCAATCAGCCCCAGCATTTT
>NA|NA|TRBJ1-5|TRBV2
CASLGQELNQPQHF
TGTGCCAGCCTTGGGCAGGAACTCAATCAGCCCCAGCATTTT
>NA|NA|TRBJ2-7|TRBV9
CASSVGGGTGKYEQYF
TGTGCCAGCAGCGTCGGGGGGGGGACAGGGAAATACGAGCAGTACTTC
>NA|TRBD1|TRBJ1-2|TRBV6-1
CASSGDRGYYGYTF
TGTGCCAGCAGTGGCGACAGGGGGTACTATGGCTACACCTTC
>NA|NA|TRBJ2-3|TRBV12-5
CASGLVEGSWTQYF
TGTGCTAGTGGTTTGGTGGAGGGGAGTTGGACGCAGTATTTT
>NA|NA|TRBJ1-1|TRBV7-6
CASSSDSGTEAFF
TGTGCCAGCAGCTCCGACAGTGGCACTGAAGCTTTCTTT